A selection of T cell receptor beta chains follows, all from one sample in a study of blood T cell repertoires in COVID-19. Assay used: immunoSEQ multiplex PCR; TCRdb lists only in-frame clones, some missing. The top ten clones hold roughly 2.5% of a sample with around 150,000 clones, roughly 90% of them seen once. Sequencing was performed on peripheral blood. All receptors derive from a human donor with COVID-19, enrolled during active disease. The donor label of this sample is uncertain. Both conserved end residues are part of each CDR3.

v_gene: TRBV14; j_gene: TRBJ2-7; len: 12; CDR3aa: CASSHSWSEQYF
v_gene: TRBV10-2; j_gene: TRBJ1-6; len: 15; CDR3aa: CASSVSRVLGSPLHF
v_gene: TRBV3-1/TRBV3-2; j_gene: TRBJ2-7; len: 14; CDR3aa: CASSQRGGLYEQYF
v_gene: TRBV4-2; j_gene: TRBJ1-2; len: 14; CDR3aa: CASSQERREYGYTF
v_gene: TRBV18; j_gene: TRBJ1-1; len: 16; CDR3aa: CASSPSSDSSNTEAFF
v_gene: TRBV25-1; j_gene: TRBJ2-5; len: 11; CDR3aa: CASTSVETQYF
v_gene: TRBV5-1; j_gene: TRBJ1-6; len: 18; CDR3aa: CASSLLSGGSSYNSPLHF
v_gene: TRBV5-4; j_gene: TRBJ1-3; len: 17; CDR3aa: CASSSQGQGAFGNTIYF
v_gene: TRBV7-9; j_gene: TRBJ1-4; len: 14; CDR3aa: CASSSGVWYEKLFF
v_gene: TRBV2; j_gene: TRBJ2-3; len: 15; CDR3aa: CASSTDGQTTDTQYF
v_gene: TRBV19; j_gene: TRBJ2-3; len: 12; CDR3aa: CASNDRADTQYF
v_gene: TRBV3-1/TRBV3-2; j_gene: TRBJ2-7; len: 12; CDR3aa: CASSQGGREQYF
v_gene: TRBV11-2; j_gene: TRBJ2-2; len: 13; CDR3aa: CASRTVRAGELFF
v_gene: TRBV5-1; j_gene: TRBJ1-5; len: 14; CDR3aa: CASSLTGHGQPQHF
v_gene: TRBV7-3; j_gene: TRBJ2-1; len: 14; CDR3aa: CASSITGTINEQFF
v_gene: TRBV12-3/TRBV12-4; j_gene: TRBJ2-5; len: 11; CDR3aa: CASSPLETQYF
v_gene: TRBV7-7; j_gene: TRBJ2-3; len: 14; CDR3aa: CASSLNTLADTQYF
v_gene: TRBV11-1; j_gene: TRBJ2-7; len: 14; CDR3aa: CASSLVAGETEQYF
v_gene: TRBV6-1; j_gene: TRBJ1-6; len: 17; CDR3aa: CASREEGTTIYNSPLHF
v_gene: TRBV4-1; j_gene: TRBJ1-2; len: 12; CDR3aa: CASSQEGGLDTF
v_gene: TRBV9; j_gene: TRBJ1-4; len: 14; CDR3aa: CASSVLPGGEKLFF
v_gene: TRBV18; j_gene: TRBJ1-1; len: 14; CDR3aa: CASSPPGAYTEAFF
v_gene: TRBV4-1; j_gene: TRBJ1-4; len: 18; CDR3aa: CASSQWDRASATNEKLFF
v_gene: TRBV28; j_gene: TRBJ2-1; len: 16; CDR3aa: CASSFLLAGGPDEQFF
v_gene: TRBV12-3/TRBV12-4; j_gene: TRBJ1-5; len: 13; CDR3aa: CASRGTGNQPQHF
v_gene: TRBV28; j_gene: TRBJ2-7; len: 14; CDR3aa: CASVKGDGSYEQYF
v_gene: TRBV7-2; j_gene: TRBJ2-7; len: 15; CDR3aa: CASSLAGDTGHEQYF
v_gene: TRBV24-1; j_gene: TRBJ2-7; len: 15; CDR3aa: CATSDPGTSGYEQYF
v_gene: TRBV11-3; j_gene: TRBJ1-1; len: 14; CDR3aa: CASSLSSLSTEAFF
v_gene: TRBV11-2; j_gene: TRBJ2-5; len: 12; CDR3aa: CASSPTWETQYF
v_gene: TRBV7-2; j_gene: TRBJ1-3; len: 16; CDR3aa: CASSLGPREAGNTIYF
v_gene: TRBV3-1/TRBV3-2; j_gene: TRBJ1-4; len: 15; CDR3aa: CASSRGDRGGEKLFF
v_gene: TRBV25-1; j_gene: TRBJ1-4; len: 13; CDR3aa: CATTGTGNEKLFF
v_gene: TRBV6-5; j_gene: TRBJ1-2; len: 14; CDR3aa: CASSVLGGSYGYTF
v_gene: TRBV15; j_gene: TRBJ1-2; len: 13; CDR3aa: CATSRGHNYGYTF
v_gene: TRBV29-1; j_gene: TRBJ2-5; len: 12; CDR3aa: CSVVDNQETQYF
v_gene: TRBV27; j_gene: TRBJ1-2; len: 15; CDR3aa: CASSFVGEEDYGYTF
v_gene: TRBV5-1; j_gene: TRBJ2-1; len: 12; CDR3aa: CASSWGLAEQFF
v_gene: TRBV30; j_gene: TRBJ1-2; len: 13; CDR3aa: CAWSLTGGVGYTF
v_gene: TRBV9; j_gene: TRBJ2-1; len: 16; CDR3aa: CASSVESGSSYNEQFF
v_gene: TRBV7-9; j_gene: TRBJ2-1; len: 13; CDR3aa: CASSIDSYNEQFF
v_gene: TRBV7-9; j_gene: TRBJ1-1; len: 14; CDR3aa: CASSPDLLNTEAFF